This T cell receptor beta chain was identified during a study of human T cells and chemical hapten exposure. Study overall: Sensitizing treatment utilized 2% DPC over an approximately 2 cm by approximately 2 cm portion of upper inner arm skin. Alopecia areata, totalis or universalis affected patients who were mostly female.

The time point is: patch test 1, 2 weeks after DPC sensitization. Specified treatment: therapeutic diphenylcyclopropenone sensitization with weekly scalp DPC. CDR3 length: 15 residues. The V end lost 1 base, the J end lost 0 bases, and 9 bases lay between the germline ends. MiXCR, applied by TCRdb to the RACE reads, yields one record per CDR3 protein. The profile shows roughly 360,000 distinct CDR3 sequences, approximately 5.1% of them singletons. Findings and caveats of the study: Relative to controls, expanded TCRs formed significantly more large CDR3 similarity clusters. With alopecia, donors may have immune responses unlike healthy people's.

A note on this clonotype: The antigen remains unidentified.

The sequence was obtained from a woman in her forties or fifties with alopecia areata. Some clones in this sample may be carry-over from other donors' samples. The genes are TRBV12-3 or TRBV12-4 and TRBJ1-2; a weak D match, TRBD1 (5 bases). Specimen: whole blood, collected in connection with sensitization to the hapten diphenylcyclopropenone (DPC). CDR3 nucleotide sequence: TGTGCCAGCAGTTTAGGGGGCGGGGCTAACTATGGCTACACCTTC. It translates to CASSLGGGANYGYTF.